Below, 2 T cell receptor beta chains from the same sample are listed, as sequenced in a study of blood T cell repertoires in COVID-19. Only in-frame clones appear in the TCRdb table, and some are missing; sequencing was by immunoSEQ multiplex PCR. The sample comprises a few hundred thousand clones, under 90% of which are singletons, and more than 9% rests with the top ten. Sequenced material: PBMCs or T cells enriched from blood (not recorded which). These receptor sequences come from a woman aged 30 to 39 who had recovered from COVID-19.

This sequence joins TRBV12-3 or TRBV12-4 and TRBJ1-6; TRBD1 matches at 9 bases. The J segment lost 5 bases and the V segment lost 11 bases, leaving 4 bases of the junction unmatched. The CDR3 loop spans 13 amino acids. The CDR3 sequence is CASTGGNNSPLHF. DNA for the CDR3: TGTGCCTCTACAGGGGGCAATAATTCACCCCTCCACTTT.

The chain recombines TRBV5-1 with TRBJ1-6, with D maybe TRBD1 (5 bases). Trimming shortened V by 0 bases and J by 5 bases, and 9 bases separated the two germline ends. CDR1 SGHRS and CDR2 YFSETQ come from the germline V gene. This CDR3 is 15 amino acids long. DNA for the CDR3: TGCGCCAGCAGCTTGGACAGGCGAAATAATTCACCCCTCCACTTT. Translated, it gives CASSLDRRNNSPLHF. The variable domain in full, with the rest retrieved from reference TRBV5-1 and TRBJ1-6, is KAGVTQTPRYLIKTRGQQVTLSCSPISGHRSVSWYQQTPGQGLQFLFEYFSETQRNKGNFPGRFSGRQFSNSRSEMNVSTLELGDSALYLCASSLDRRNNSPLHFGNGTRLTVT.